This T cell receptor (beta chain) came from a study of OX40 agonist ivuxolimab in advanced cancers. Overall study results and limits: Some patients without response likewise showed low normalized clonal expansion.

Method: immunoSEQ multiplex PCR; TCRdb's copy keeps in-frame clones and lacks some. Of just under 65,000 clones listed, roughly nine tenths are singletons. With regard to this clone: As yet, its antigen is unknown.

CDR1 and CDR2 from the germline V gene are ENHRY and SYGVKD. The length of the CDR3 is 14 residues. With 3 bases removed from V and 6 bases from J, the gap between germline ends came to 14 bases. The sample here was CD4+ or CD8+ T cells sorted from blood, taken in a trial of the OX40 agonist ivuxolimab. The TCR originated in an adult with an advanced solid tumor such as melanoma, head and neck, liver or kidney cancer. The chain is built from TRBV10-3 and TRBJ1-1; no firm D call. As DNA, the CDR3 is TGTGCCATCAGTGATCAGGTAGTATCCCCTGAAGCTTTCTTT. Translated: CAISDQVVSPEAFF.